This T cell receptor (beta chain) was recovered during a study of cytotoxic CD8 clonotypes in ibrutinib-treated CLL. CDR1 and CDR2 from the germline V gene are MGHRA and YSYEKL. J was trimmed by 7 bases and V by 2 bases; bases with no gene match: 6. This CDR3 has 16 amino acids. The targeted sequencing depth was 1 in 200,000 to 1 in 1 million T cells. Using immunoSEQ multiplex PCR, the repertoire was profiled, and TCRdb retains in-frame clones only, with some absent. This repertoire shows under 200,000 clones, more than 75% found once; its top ten account for over 2%. The specimen comprised PBMCs, sampled after 12 months of ibrutinib treatment. The chain links TRBV4-1 to TRBJ2-2; the match to TRBD1 covers 11 bases. The receptor comes from a human donor with chronic lymphocytic leukemia. CDR3 residues: CASSQPGQGVVGELFF. In DNA, the CDR3 is TGCGCCAGCAGCCAACCGGGACAGGGGGTAGTCGGGGAGCTGTTTTTT.